This T cell receptor (beta chain) appears in the sequencing data of a study of blood T cell repertoires in COVID-19. As for the study in general: PBMCs, B-cell-depleted T cells, or T cells provided the cDNA or gDNA that made up the material.

Germline assignment: CDR1 WSHSY and CDR2 SAAADI. This CDR3 has 18 amino acids. V dropped 8 bases and J dropped 6; count of bases not matched to a gene: 21. Authors' processing steps: Estimation of nucleated cell counts relied on the amplification of reference gene primers. TCRdb keeps only in-frame clones here, not all; method: immunoSEQ multiplex PCR. Clone size and V and J calls were adopted from that table, with D and trimming inferred from the DNA. The table has 200,000 to 300,000 clones, around 83% seen once. The chain combines TRBV10-2 with TRBJ1-4; TRBD1 matches at 7 bases. The clonotype originates from a man aged 25-45 years who had recovered from COVID-19. The sample comprised peripheral blood. CDR3 residues: CASQTGFRRKRGDEKLFF. In nucleotides, the CDR3 is TGCGCCAGCCAGACAGGGTTTCGCCGAAAAAGGGGTGATGAAAAACTGTTTTTT.